This is a list of T cell receptor beta chains from one sample in a study of blood T cell repertoires in COVID-19. Libraries were prepared by immunoSEQ multiplex PCR; TCRdb keeps only in-frame clonotypes and omits some of them. The table records approximately 400,000 clones, roughly 88% of them present only once. The specimen sequenced was peripheral blood. These receptors originate from a woman between 50 and 59 years old with COVID-19, enrolled during active disease. CDR3s include the opening cysteine and the closing phenylalanine or tryptophan. The order of the fields is CDR3 length, clone size, V gene, D gene, J gene, CDR3 DNA, CDR3 protein. A D gene is named only where the DNA matches it firmly. Size is stated for part of the rows, as once, few or many counts, or as a class when the clone is expanded.

16,few,TRBV4-2,TRBD1,TRBJ2-7,TGTGCCAGCAGCTTGACAACAGGGGGAAAGTCCTACGAGCAGTACTTC,CASSLTTGGKSYEQYF
17,once,TRBV15,TRBD1,TRBJ1-4,TGTGCCACCAGCGGGGGACAGGGTGCCGGGGTGGATGAAAAACTGTTTTTT,CATSGGQGAGVDEKLFF
12,-,TRBV27,TRBD2,TRBJ2-7,TGTGCCAGCGCCCGGGGGGTATACGAGCAGTACTTC,CASARGVYEQYF
14,-,TRBV10-2,-,TRBJ2-1,TGCGCCAGCAGTGAGTCGGGGAGTCATAATGAGCAGTTCTTC,CASSESGSHNEQFF
16,-,TRBV5-1,TRBD2,TRBJ2-5,TGCGCCAGCAGCCCTAATCCGGCTAGCGGGGGAGAGACCCAGTACTTC,CASSPNPASGGETQYF
14,-,TRBV3-1/TRBV3-2,-,TRBJ1-1,TGTGCCAGCAGCGTTCAGTTCGGGTACTCTGAAGCTTTCTTT,CASSVQFGYSEAFF
14,few,TRBV5-1,TRBD1,TRBJ2-1,TGCGCCAGCAGCACCAGGACAGGGATGAATGAGCAGTTCTTC,CASSTRTGMNEQFF
15,-,TRBV25-1,TRBD1,TRBJ2-2,TGTGCCAGCAGCCGCCGGGACAGGGAACCCGGGGAGCTGTTTTTT,CASSRRDREPGELFF
16,-,TRBV5-4,-,TRBJ1-4,TGTGCCAGCAGTTCAACAGGGAGGGCAACTAATGAAAAACTGTTTTTT,CASSSTGRATNEKLFF
11,-,TRBV6-5,TRBD1,TRBJ1-5,TGTGCCAGCAGTTCCCGGGACAGGGGGCATTTT,CASSSRDRGHF
14,-,TRBV3-1/TRBV3-2,-,TRBJ1-2,TGTGCCAGCAGCCAAGATCGCGGGGGACGCGGCTACACCTTC,CASSQDRGGRGYTF
15,-,TRBV28,TRBD1,TRBJ1-2,TGTGCCGTCGGGACAGTCTACTTGCCGAGTTATGGCTACACCTTC,CAVGTVYLPSYGYTF
13,-,TRBV18,TRBD1,TRBJ2-1,TGTGCCAGCTCACGGGACAGGGTCGATGAGCAGTTCTTC,CASSRDRVDEQFF
15,-,TRBV5-5,TRBD2,TRBJ2-7,TGTGCCAGCAGCTTAGGGAGGGCGATAGCGAACGAGCAGTACTTC,CASSLGRAIANEQYF
14,-,TRBV7-9,TRBD1,TRBJ2-5,TGTGCCAGCAGCTTTAGGACAGGGGGGGGGACCCAGTACTTC,CASSFRTGGGTQYF
18,-,TRBV18,TRBD1,TRBJ1-2,TGTGCCAGCTCACCGGTTACGGGACAGGGGGCGACTAACTATGGCTACACCTTC,CASSPVTGQGATNYGYTF